This T cell receptor (beta chain) came from a study of preoperative IRX-2 immunotherapy in early breast cancer. This clone was counted once. The sample's treatment: preoperative locoregional IRX-2 cytokine immunotherapy. Samples came from a phase Ib trial of preoperative locoregional IRX-2 cytokine immunotherapy. CDR3 length equals 16 residues. The germline V gene encodes CDR1 KGHSH and CDR2 LQKENI. Trimming at V came to 3 bases and at J to 1 base, leaving 4 bases not matched to a gene. Only in-frame clones appear in the TCRdb table, and some are missing; sequencing was by immunoSEQ multiplex PCR. The sample has some 32,000 clones; less than 90% are singletons.

Sequenced here: lymph node tissue, sampled from a patient treated with IRX-2 immunotherapy. The chain has TRBV18 and TRBJ2-3, with 10 nucleotides matching TRBD2. This TCR came from a human donor with breast cancer. The CDR3 sequence: CASSPVTSGGTDTQYF. CDR3 nucleotide sequence: TGTGCCAGCTCACCCGTAACTAGCGGGGGCACAGATACGCAGTATTTT.